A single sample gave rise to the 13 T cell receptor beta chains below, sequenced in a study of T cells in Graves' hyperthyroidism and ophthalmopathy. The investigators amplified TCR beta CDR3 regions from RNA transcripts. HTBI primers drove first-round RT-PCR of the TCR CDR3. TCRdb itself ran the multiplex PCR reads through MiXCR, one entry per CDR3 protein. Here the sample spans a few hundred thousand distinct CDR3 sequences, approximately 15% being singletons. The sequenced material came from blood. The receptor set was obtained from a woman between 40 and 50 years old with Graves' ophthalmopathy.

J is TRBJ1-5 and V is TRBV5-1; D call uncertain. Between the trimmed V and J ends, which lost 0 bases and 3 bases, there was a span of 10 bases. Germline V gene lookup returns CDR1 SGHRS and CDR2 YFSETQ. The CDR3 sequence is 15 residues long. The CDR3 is CASSLEEGSNQPQHF. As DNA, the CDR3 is TGCGCCAGCAGCTTGGAAGAGGGTTCCAATCAGCCCCAGCATTTT.

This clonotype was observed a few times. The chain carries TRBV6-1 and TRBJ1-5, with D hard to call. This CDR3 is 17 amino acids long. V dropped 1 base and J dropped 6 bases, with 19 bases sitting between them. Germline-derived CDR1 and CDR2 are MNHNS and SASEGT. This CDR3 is CASSEDGVLGFFQPQHF. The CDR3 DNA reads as TGTGCCAGCAGTGAAGACGGAGTCTTGGGGTTCTTTCAGCCCCAGCATTTT.

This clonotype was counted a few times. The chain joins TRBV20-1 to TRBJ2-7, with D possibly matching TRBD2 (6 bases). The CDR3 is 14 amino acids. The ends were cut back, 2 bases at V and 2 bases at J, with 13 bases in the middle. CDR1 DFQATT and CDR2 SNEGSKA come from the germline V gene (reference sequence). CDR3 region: CSARLPRGTYEQYF. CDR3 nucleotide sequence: TGCAGTGCTAGACTGCCTCGGGGGACCTACGAGCAGTACTTC.

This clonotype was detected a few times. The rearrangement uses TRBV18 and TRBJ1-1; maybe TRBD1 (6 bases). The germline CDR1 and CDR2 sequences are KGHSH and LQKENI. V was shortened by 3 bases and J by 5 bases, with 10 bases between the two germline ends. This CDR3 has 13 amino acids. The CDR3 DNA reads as TGTGCCAGCTCACCGGCAGGGGCAACTGAAGCTTTCTTT. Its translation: CASSPAGATEAFF. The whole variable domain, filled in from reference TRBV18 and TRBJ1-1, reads NAGVMQNPRHLVRRRGQEARLRCSPMKGHSHVYWYRQLPEEGLKFMVYLQKENIIDESGMPKERFSAEFPKEGPSILRIQQVVRGDSAAYFCASSPAGATEAFFGQGTRLTVV.

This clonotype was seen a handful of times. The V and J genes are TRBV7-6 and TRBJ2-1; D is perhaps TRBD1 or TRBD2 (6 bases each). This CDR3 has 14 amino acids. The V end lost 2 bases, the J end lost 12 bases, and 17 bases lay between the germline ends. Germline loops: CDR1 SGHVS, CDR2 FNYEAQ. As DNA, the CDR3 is TGTGCCAGCAGCTTATCCGGGGGCGGTTCGGGGCAGTTCTTC. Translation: CASSLSGGGSGQFF. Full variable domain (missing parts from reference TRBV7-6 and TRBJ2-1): GAGVSQSPRYKVTKRGQDVALRCDPISGHVSLYWYRQALGQGPEFLTYFNYEAQQDKSGLPNDRFSAERPEGSISTLTIQRTEQRDSAMYRCASSLSGGGSGQFFGPGTRLTVL.

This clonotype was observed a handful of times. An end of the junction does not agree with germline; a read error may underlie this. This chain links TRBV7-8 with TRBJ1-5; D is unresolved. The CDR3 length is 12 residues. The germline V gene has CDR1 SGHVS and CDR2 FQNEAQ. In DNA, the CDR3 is TGTGCCAGCAGCTTAAGGGATCAGCCCCAGCGTTTT. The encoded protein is CASSLRDQPQRF.

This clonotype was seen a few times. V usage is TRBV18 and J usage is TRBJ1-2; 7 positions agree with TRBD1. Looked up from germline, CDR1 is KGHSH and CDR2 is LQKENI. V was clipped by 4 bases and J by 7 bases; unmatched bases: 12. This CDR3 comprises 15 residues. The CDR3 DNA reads TGTGCCAGCTCACGTTCCGGGACAGAGGGACGTGGCTACACCTTC. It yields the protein CASSRSGTEGRGYTF.

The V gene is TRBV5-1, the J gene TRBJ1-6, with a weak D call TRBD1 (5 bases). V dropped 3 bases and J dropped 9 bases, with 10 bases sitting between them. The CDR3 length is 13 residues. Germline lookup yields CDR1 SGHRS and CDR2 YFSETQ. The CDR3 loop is CASSWGTGSPLHF. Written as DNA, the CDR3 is TGCGCCAGCAGCTGGGGGACGGGTTCACCCCTCCACTTT.

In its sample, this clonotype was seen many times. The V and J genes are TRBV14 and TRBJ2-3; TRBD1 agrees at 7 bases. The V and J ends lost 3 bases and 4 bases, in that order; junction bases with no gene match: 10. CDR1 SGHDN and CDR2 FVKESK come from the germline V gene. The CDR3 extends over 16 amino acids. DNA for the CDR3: TGTGCCAGCAGCCAGAGACCGGGACAGAGCCCAGATACGCAGTATTTT. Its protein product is CASSQRPGQSPDTQYF.

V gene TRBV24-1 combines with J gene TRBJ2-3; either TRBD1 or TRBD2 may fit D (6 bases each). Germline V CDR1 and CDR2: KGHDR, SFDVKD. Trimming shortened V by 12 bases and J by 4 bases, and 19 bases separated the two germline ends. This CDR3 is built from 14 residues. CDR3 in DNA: TGTGCCGCTGGGGGGCCGAGGATTTCAGATACGCAGTATTTT. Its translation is CAAGGPRISDTQYF.

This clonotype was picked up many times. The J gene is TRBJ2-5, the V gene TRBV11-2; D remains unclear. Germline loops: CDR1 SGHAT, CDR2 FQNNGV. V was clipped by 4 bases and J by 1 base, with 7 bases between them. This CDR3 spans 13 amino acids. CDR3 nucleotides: TGTGCCAGCAGCTGGATCCCCCAAGAGACCCAGTACTTC. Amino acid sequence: CASSWIPQETQYF.

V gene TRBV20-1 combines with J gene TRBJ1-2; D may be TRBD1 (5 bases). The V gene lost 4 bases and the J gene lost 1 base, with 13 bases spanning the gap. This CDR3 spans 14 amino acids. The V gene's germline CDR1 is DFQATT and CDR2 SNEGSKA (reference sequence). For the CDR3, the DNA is TGCAGTGCTATAACACAGGACTTTAACTATGGCTACACCTTC. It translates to CSAITQDFNYGYTF.

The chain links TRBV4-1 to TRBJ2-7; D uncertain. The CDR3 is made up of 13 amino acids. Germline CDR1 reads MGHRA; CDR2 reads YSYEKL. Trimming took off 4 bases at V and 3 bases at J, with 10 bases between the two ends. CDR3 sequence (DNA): TGCGCCAGCAGCCCGGAGACAATCTACGAGCAGTACTTC. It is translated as CASSPETIYEQYF.